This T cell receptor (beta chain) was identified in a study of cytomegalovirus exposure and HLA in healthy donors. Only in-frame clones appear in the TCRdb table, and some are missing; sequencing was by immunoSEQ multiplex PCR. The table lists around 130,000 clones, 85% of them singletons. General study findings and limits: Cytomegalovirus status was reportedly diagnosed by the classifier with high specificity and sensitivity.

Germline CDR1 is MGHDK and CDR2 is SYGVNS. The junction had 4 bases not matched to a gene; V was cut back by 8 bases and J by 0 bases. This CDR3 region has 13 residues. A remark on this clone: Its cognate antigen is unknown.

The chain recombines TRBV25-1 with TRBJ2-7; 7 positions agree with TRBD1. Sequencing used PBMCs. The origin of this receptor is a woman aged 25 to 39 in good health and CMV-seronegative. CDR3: CASSDRLSYEQYF. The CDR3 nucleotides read TGTGCCAGCTCGGACAGGCTCTCCTACGAGCAGTACTTC.